The sequence of this T cell receptor beta chain was determined in a study of blood T cell repertoires in COVID-19. About the study: COVID-19 samples, acute and convalescent, were from the United States, Italy and Spain. PBMCs, B-cell-depleted T cells, or T cells provided the cDNA or gDNA that made up the material.

As originally analysed: Estimation of nucleated cell counts was performed using reference gene primer amplification. TCRdb's copy holds only in-frame clones and misses some; the assay was immunoSEQ multiplex PCR. V and J calls and clone size are given by that table; D and trimming were obtained from the DNA. The table records fewer than 200,000 clones, just under 85% of them present only once. Sequencing was carried out using peripheral blood. This TCR was sampled from a man between 40 and 49 years old who had recovered from COVID-19.

The CDR3 DNA reads TGTGCCAGTAGTATTGAAGACAGAGACGCTTTCTTT. Its translation: CASSIEDRDAFF. J is TRBJ1-1 and V is TRBV19; possible D gene TRBD1, 5 bases. Germline loops: CDR1 LNHDA, CDR2 SQIVND (reference sequence). The V gene lost 3 bases and the J gene lost 11 bases, with 13 bases spanning the gap. CDR3 length: 12 amino acids.